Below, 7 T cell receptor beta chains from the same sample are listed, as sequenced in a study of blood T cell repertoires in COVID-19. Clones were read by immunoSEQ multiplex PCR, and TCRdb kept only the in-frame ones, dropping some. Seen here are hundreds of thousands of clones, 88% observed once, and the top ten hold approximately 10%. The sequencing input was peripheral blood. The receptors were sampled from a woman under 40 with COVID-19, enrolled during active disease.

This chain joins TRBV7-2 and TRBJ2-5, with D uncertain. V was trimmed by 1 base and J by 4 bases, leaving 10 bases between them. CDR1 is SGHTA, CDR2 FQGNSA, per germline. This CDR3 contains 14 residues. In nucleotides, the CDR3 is TGTGCCAGCAGCTTAGTGGCCAGAGGAGAGACCCAGTACTTC. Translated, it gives CASSLVARGETQYF.

The CDR3 here is CARDRASTEAFF. Here the CDR3 DNA reads TGTGCCAGGGACAGGGCAAGTACTGAAGCTTTCTTT. The genes are TRBV7-9 and TRBJ1-1, with TRBD1 matching over 8 bases. The CDR3 runs 12 residues. Germline CDR1 is SEHNR and CDR2 is FQNEAQ (reference sequence). The V segment lost 9 bases and the J segment 5 bases; nucleotides outside the gene matches: 5.

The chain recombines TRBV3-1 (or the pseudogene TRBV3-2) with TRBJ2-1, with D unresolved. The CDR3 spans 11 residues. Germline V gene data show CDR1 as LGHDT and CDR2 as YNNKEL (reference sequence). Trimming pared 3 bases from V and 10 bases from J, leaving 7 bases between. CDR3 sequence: CASSHAAEQFF. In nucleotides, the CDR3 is TGTGCCAGCAGCCACGCGGCCGAGCAGTTCTTC.

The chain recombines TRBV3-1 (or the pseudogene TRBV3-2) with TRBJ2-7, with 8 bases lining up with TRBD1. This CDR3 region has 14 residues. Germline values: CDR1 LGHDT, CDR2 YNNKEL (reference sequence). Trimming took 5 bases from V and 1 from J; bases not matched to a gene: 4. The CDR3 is CASSYRDRSYEQYF. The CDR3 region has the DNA TGTGCCAGCAGCTACCGGGACAGGTCCTACGAGCAGTACTTC.

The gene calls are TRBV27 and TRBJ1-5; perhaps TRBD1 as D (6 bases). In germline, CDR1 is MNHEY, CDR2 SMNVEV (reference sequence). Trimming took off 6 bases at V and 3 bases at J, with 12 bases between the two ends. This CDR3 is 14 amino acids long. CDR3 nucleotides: TGTGCCAGCAGACCCGGACAGAACAATCAGCCCCAGCATTTT. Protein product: CASRPGQNNQPQHF.

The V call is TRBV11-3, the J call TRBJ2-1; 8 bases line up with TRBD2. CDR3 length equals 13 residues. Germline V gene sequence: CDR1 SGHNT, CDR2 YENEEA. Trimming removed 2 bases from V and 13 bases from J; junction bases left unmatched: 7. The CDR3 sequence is CASSLSGRALQFF. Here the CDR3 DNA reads TGTGCCAGCAGCTTATCCGGGAGGGCCCTCCAGTTCTTC.

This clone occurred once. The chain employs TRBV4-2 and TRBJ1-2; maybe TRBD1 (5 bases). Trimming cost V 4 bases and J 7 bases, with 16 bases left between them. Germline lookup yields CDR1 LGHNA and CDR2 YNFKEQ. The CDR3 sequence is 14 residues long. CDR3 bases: TGTGCCAGCAGCCCAGCTAGGGGAAAGGGTGGCTACACCTTC. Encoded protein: CASSPARGKGGYTF.